Shown below are 12 T cell receptor beta chains from a single sample sequenced in a study of identical twins (dated by TCRdb to between 2015 and 2016). The protocol used for the library was 5' RACE. Sequencing used an Illumina HiSeq 2000. Using fastp trimming at Q25 and MiXCR clonotype assembly, TCRdb reanalyzed the public sequencing data and kept in-frame beta chains. Merged by CDR3 protein, the rows form single entries marked with the most common genes and DNA. This sample is represented by 450,000 to 600,000 distinct CDR3 sequences; approximately 20% of them were singletons. The top ten hold around 0.48% of the sample. Another study also made use of these data, one on yellow fever vaccine responses in identical twins.

Sequenced: CD4+ T cells sorted from blood. The receptor set was obtained from a woman younger than 30 in good health.

This clonotype was counted a few times. The chain has TRBV6-5 and TRBJ1-5, with no clear D. The ends were cut back, 2 bases at V and 0 bases at J, with 8 bases in the middle. The CDR3 totals 15 residues. CDR1 MNHEY and CDR2 SVGAGI come from the germline V gene. The chain's CDR3 is CASSYAQSSNQPQHF. For the CDR3, the DNA is TGTGCCAGCAGTTACGCACAAAGTAGCAATCAGCCCCAGCATTTT.

The chain recombines TRBV12-3 or TRBV12-4 with TRBJ2-3; D possibly uses TRBD1 or TRBD2 (6 bases each). Trimming left V 8 bases short and J 0 bases short, with 21 bases between. The CDR3 extends over 17 amino acids. The CDR3 DNA is TGTGCCAGCCGGGGCGGGATGGGGGCCCTTAGCACAGATACGCAGTATTTT. Protein sequence: CASRGGMGALSTDTQYF.

The V call is TRBV5-1, the J call TRBJ1-2; D is uncertain. V lost 5 bases and J 4 bases, leaving 15 bases between the germline ends. Germline V gene lookup returns CDR1 SGHRS and CDR2 YFSETQ. The CDR3 has 14 amino acids. As DNA, the CDR3 is TGCGCCAGCAGGACCGGACGAGAATCCTATGGCTACACCTTC. Translating gives CASRTGRESYGYTF.

The CDR3 DNA reads TGTGCCACCAGTGACCCGCCCGGGACAGGGAACAATGAGCAGTTCTTC. Translated: CATSDPPGTGNNEQFF. The chain is built from TRBV24-1 and TRBJ2-1, with TRBD1 matching over 9 bases. Germline V gives CDR1 KGHDR, CDR2 SFDVKD. The junction had 8 bases not matched to a gene; V was cut back by 4 bases and J by 5 bases. This CDR3 region has 16 residues.

A few counts support this clonotype. The rearrangement uses TRBV2 and TRBJ1-4; 9 bases map to TRBD1. V gave up 6 bases and J gave up 2 bases; unmatched junction bases: 13. The CDR3 length is 18 residues. The V gene's germline CDR1 is SNHLY and CDR2 FYNNEI. CDR3 in amino acids: CASRPPQGALATNEKLFF. The CDR3 DNA is TGTGCCAGCAGGCCCCCACAGGGGGCGCTTGCGACTAATGAAAAACTGTTTTTT.

This clonotype was detected only a few times. The chain is built from TRBV6-2 or TRBV6-3 and TRBJ2-1; 7 bases are shared with TRBD2. In germline, CDR1 is MNHEY, CDR2 SVGEGT. The CDR3 consists of 18 residues. V shed 2 bases and J 3 bases; nucleotides not matched to a gene: 13. CDR3 sequence reads: CASSYALTSVRGYNEQFF. The CDR3 DNA is TGTGCCAGCAGTTACGCCCTAACTAGCGTAAGGGGCTACAATGAGCAGTTCTTC.

Ten or more counts support this clonotype. This chain connects TRBV12-3 or TRBV12-4 to TRBJ1-5; possible D gene TRBD1, 5 bases. V dropped 5 bases and J dropped 5 bases, with 10 bases sitting between them. This CDR3 spans 13 amino acids. The CDR3 protein is CASSLKGDQPQHF. DNA of the CDR3: TGTGCCAGCAGTCTCAAAGGGGATCAGCCCCAGCATTTT.

The table lists this clonotype with a few counts. V gene TRBV5-1 combines with J gene TRBJ2-5, with 8 nucleotides matching TRBD2. The CDR3 covers 15 residues. V lost 4 bases to trimming and J lost 4 bases; unmatched junction nucleotides: 9. CDR1 and CDR2 from the germline V gene are SGHRS and YFSETQ. The CDR3 DNA follows: TGCGCCAGCAGCGAAATGACTAGCGCCACAGAGACCCAGTACTTC. Protein product: CASSEMTSATETQYF.

This clonotype was observed a handful of times. The gene calls are TRBV20-1 and TRBJ2-2, with unresolved D. The germline V gene encodes CDR1 DFQATT and CDR2 SNEGSKA (reference sequence). V was pared by 3 bases and J by 1 base, with 6 bases between. The CDR3 sequence is 13 residues long. CDR3 coding DNA: TGCAGTGCTAGGTTTCGGAACACCGGGGAGCTGTTTTTT. Translated: CSARFRNTGELFF.

This clonotype was counted between two and nine times. CDR3 residues: CASSEQRGASGAQYF. CDR3 nucleotides: TGTGCCAGCAGTGAGCAGCGGGGGGCCTCCGGGGCCCAGTACTTC. V and J are TRBV2 and TRBJ2-5, with 9 bases identical to TRBD2. Germline V gives CDR1 SNHLY, CDR2 FYNNEI. The CDR3 is made up of 15 amino acids. With V trimmed by 3 bases and J by 9 bases, 11 bases remained unmatched. Full variable domain (missing parts from reference TRBV2 and TRBJ2-5): EPEVTQTPSHQVTQMGQEVILRCVPISNHLYFYWYRQILGQKVEFLVSFYNNEISEKSEIFDDQFSVERPDGSNFTLKIRSTKLEDSAMYFCASSEQRGASGAQYFGPGTRLLVL.

This clonotype was observed a handful of times. The chain carries TRBV5-1 and TRBJ2-2, with D perhaps TRBD1 (5 bases). This CDR3 has 14 amino acids. Germline V gene lookup returns CDR1 SGHRS and CDR2 YFSETQ. V gave up 3 bases and J gave up 2 bases, with 8 bases separating them. This CDR3 reads CASSWGENTGELFF. CDR3 coding DNA: TGCGCCAGCAGCTGGGGCGAAAACACCGGGGAGCTGTTTTTT.

The rearrangement uses TRBV11-3 and TRBJ2-5; D uncertain. V shed 2 bases and J shed 6 bases, with 10 bases lying between them. Germline V gene sequence: CDR1 SGHNT, CDR2 YENEEA. The CDR3 loop spans 13 amino acids. The CDR3 sequence is CASSLWLGKTQYF. CDR3 sequence (DNA): TGTGCCAGCAGCTTATGGTTGGGGAAGACCCAGTACTTC.